Reported below is one TCR beta chain. What it binds is not known. Trimming removed 6 bases at V and 2 bases at J, with 9 bases between. The germline gives CDR1 ENHRY, CDR2 SYGVKD. The CDR3 covers 13 residues. The data were taken from a study of cytomegalovirus exposure and HLA in healthy donors. Study outcomes and limitations: Within the data, a cluster of highly shared sequence variants was likely a sequencing artifact.

The PCR employed 60 Vbeta primers together with 13 Jbeta primers. Profiling relied on immunoSEQ multiplex PCR, and the TCRdb table lists in-frame clones only, not all of them. The sample has 90,000 to 120,000 clones; around 74% are singletons. This receptor was identified in a woman aged 40-49 years in good health and CMV-seropositive. The specimen was PBMCs. The chain carries TRBV10-3 and TRBJ2-3, with unresolved D. CDR3 nucleotide sequence: TGTGCCATCAGGATACTAACCACAGATACGCAGTATTTT. The encoded protein is CAIRILTTDTQYF.